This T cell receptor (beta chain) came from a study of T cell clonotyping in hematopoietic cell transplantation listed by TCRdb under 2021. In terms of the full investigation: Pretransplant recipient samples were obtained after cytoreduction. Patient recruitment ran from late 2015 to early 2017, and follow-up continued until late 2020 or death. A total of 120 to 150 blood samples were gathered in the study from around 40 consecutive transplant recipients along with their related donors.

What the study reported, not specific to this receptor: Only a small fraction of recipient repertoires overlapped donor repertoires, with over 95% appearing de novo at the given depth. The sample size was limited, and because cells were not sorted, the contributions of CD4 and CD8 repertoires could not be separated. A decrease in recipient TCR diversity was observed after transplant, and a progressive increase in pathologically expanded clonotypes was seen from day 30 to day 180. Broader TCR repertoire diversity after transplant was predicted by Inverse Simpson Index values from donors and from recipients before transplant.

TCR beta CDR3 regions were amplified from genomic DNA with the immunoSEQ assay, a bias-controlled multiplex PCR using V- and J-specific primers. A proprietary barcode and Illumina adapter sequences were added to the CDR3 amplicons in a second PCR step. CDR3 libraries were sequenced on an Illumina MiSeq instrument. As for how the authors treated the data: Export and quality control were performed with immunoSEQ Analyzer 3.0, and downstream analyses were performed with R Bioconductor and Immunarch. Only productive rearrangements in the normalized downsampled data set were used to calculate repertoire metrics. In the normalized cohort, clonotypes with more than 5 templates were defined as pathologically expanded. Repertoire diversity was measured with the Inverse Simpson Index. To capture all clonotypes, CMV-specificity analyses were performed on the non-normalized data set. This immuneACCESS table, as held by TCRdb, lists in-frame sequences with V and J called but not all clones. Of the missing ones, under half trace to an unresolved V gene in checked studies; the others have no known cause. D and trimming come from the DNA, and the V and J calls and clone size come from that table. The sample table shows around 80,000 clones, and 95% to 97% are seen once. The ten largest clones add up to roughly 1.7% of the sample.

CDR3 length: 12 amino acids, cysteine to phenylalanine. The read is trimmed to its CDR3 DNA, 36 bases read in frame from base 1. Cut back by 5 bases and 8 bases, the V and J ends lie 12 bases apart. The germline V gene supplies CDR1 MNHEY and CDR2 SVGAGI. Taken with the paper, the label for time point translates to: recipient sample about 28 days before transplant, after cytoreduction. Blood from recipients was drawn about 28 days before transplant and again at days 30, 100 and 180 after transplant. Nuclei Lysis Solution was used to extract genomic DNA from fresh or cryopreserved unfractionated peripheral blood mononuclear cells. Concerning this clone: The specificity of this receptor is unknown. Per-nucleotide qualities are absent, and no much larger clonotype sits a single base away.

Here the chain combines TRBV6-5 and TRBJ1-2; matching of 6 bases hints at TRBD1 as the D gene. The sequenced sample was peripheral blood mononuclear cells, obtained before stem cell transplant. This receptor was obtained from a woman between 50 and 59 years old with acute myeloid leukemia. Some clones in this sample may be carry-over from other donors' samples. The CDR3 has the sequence CASSPGAAGYTF. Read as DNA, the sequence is TGTGCCAGCAGTCCGGGGGCGGCGGGCTACACCTTC.